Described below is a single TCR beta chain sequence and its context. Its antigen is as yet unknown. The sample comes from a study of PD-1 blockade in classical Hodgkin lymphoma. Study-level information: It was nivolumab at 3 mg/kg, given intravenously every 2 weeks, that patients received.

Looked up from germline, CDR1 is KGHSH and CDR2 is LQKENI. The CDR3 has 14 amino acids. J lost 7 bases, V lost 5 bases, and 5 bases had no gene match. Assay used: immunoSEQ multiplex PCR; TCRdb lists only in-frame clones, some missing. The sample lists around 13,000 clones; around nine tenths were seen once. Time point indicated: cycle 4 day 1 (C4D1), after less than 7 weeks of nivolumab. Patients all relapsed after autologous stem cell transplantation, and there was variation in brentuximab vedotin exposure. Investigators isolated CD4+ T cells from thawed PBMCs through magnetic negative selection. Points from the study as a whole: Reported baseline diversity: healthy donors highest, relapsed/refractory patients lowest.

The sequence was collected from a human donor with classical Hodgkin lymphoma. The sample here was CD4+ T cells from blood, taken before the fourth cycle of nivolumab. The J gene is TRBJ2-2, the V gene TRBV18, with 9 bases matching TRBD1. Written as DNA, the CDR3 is TGTGCCAGCTCATGGACAGGGGAACGCGGGGAGCTGTTTTTT. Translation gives CASSWTGERGELFF.